A selection of T cell receptor beta chains follows, all from one sample in a study of cytomegalovirus exposure and HLA in healthy donors. The method was immunoSEQ multiplex PCR; TCRdb's version includes in-frame clones alone and lacks a portion of them. The data contain tens of thousands of clones, roughly 80% of them singletons. Sequencing was done on a sample of PBMCs. Source of these receptors: a man aged 40-49 years in good health and CMV-seronegative. Both conserved end residues are trimmed from each CDR3. Fields, in order: V gene, J gene, CDR3 protein.

>TRBV28|TRBJ2-7
ASRTSGKYEQY
>TRBV19|TRBJ1-6
ASSGPGQAYSPLH
>TRBV13|TRBJ2-3
ASSLNPGQGVADTQY
>TRBV7-9|TRBJ2-2
ASSQSGGAMGAGELF
>TRBV27|TRBJ2-7
ASSSTAGLAGYEQY
>TRBV5-6|TRBJ1-4
ASSFGGDEKLF
>TRBV28|TRBJ2-7
ASSLGQREQY
>TRBV28|TRBJ1-1
ASISNTEAF
>TRBV10-2|TRBJ2-7
ASSESGRDWSYEQY
>TRBV7-9|TRBJ2-5
ASRQRAGEETQY
>TRBV9|TRBJ1-2
ASSLRDRRGFNYGYT
>TRBV5-1|TRBJ1-6
ASSSGQGASSYNSPLH
>TRBV10-3|TRBJ2-1
AISETGTDHEQF
>TRBV7-8|TRBJ2-7
ASARGLPYEQY
>TRBV12-5|TRBJ2-2
ASGLVSGRNTGELF
>TRBV19|TRBJ2-7
ASSTALGTGRTYEQY
>TRBV5-4|TRBJ2-7
ASSSSGRIYEQY
>TRBV6-1|TRBJ2-1
ASKVGTSFWEQF
>TRBV30|TRBJ1-5
AWSVGGTPQPQH
>TRBV5-1|TRBJ1-1
ASSLAQYTEAF
>TRBV19|TRBJ1-4
ASRGQFGEKLF